Given below is one TCR beta chain in context. This CDR3 has 13 amino acids. Trimming took off 2 bases at V and 4 bases at J, with 8 bases between the two ends. Germline CDR1 reads SNHLY; CDR2 reads FYNNEI. This sample was included in a study of lymphopenia after photon versus proton radiotherapy. Clones were read by immunoSEQ multiplex PCR, and TCRdb kept only the in-frame ones, dropping some. This table holds 65,000 or so clones, roughly 87% found once. J is TRBJ1-2 and V is TRBV2; D is unresolved. Sample: peripheral blood, taken from a patient treated with proton-based radiotherapy. This TCR was sampled from a man older than 75 with esophageal cancer. CDR3 nucleotide sequence: TGTGCCAGCAGTGAATTAGGGATCTATGGCTACACCTTC. Translated, it gives CASSELGIYGYTF.